The next 25 T cell receptor beta chains were all read from a single sample in a study of tumor-infiltrating lymphocytes in glioblastoma multiforme. TCRB libraries came from RNA via three nested multiplex PCR rounds. Using its own MiXCR run on the multiplex PCR reads, TCRdb lists one record per CDR3 protein. There are some 10,000 distinct CDR3 sequences in the sample; roughly 70% occur only once, and 29% lies in the top ten. The sample consisted of brain tumor tissue. All receptors derive from a male donor with glioblastoma.

This clonotype was detected only once. A read error may produce the germline difference seen at one junction end. This sequence joins TRBV11-2 and TRBJ1-5; the D gene is possibly TRBD1 (6 bases). CDR1 and CDR2 (germline): SGHAT, FQNNGV. This CDR3 contains 13 residues. CDR3 region: CAGSSLVDSNQHF. DNA for the CDR3: TGTGCCGGCAGCTCACTGGTGGACAGTAACCAGCATTTT.

A remark on this clonotype: Its ends do not fully match the called genes, so a read error is possible. The chain combines TRBV4-1 with TRBJ2-1; TRBD1 or TRBD2 may be the D gene (5 bases each). This CDR3 has 15 residues. CDR1 and CDR2 from the germline V gene are MGHRA and YSYEKL. The DNA of the CDR3 is TGCACCAGCAGCCCGAGGGGTCGGGGATTCAATGAGCTGTTCTTC. This encodes CTSSPRGRGFNELFF.

About this clonotype itself: The conserved phenylalanine or tryptophan is not found at the CDR3 terminus, so this likely reflects a read error. The chain recombines TRBV10-2 with TRBJ1-5; 8 bases map to TRBD1. This CDR3 has 15 amino acids. CDR1 and CDR2 from the germline V gene are WSHSY and SAAADI. CDR3 residues: CTSRPLATGDQLQHI. The CDR3 coding sequence is TGCACCAGCAGACCCTTGGCGACAGGGGATCAGCTCCAGCATATT.

Details on this clonotype: A much more abundant neighbour one base away suggests this may be a read error. The rearrangement uses TRBV2 and TRBJ1-2, with TRBD1 identical over 8 bases. The CDR3 loop spans 14 amino acids. Germline CDR1 and CDR2: SNHLY and FYNNEI. CDR3 sequence reads: CGGTRTGRRGGYTF. In DNA, the CDR3 is TGTGGCGGCACCCGGACAGGGAGAAGAGGTGGCTACACCTTC.

The V and J genes are TRBV24-1 and TRBJ2-1, with 7 bases identical to TRBD1. The CDR3 spans 11 residues. V was pared by 12 bases and J by 12 bases, with 10 bases of the junction left unmatched. Germline V gene data show CDR1 as KGHDR and CDR2 as SFDVKD. CDR3 sequence (DNA): TGTGCCTTCAGTGAACACAGGGGGCAGTTCTTC. Protein product: CAFSEHRGQFF.

This chain connects TRBV12-3 or TRBV12-4 to TRBJ2-6; 8 nucleotides match TRBD1. Losses at the gene ends were 7 bases for V and 6 bases for J; bases not matched to a gene: 5. CDR3 length: 14 residues. The CDR3 DNA sequence: TGTGCCAGCACCACAGGGGGTGAGGCCAACGTCCTGACTTTC. Translated: CASTTGGEANVLTF.

This clonotype was counted a single time. This chain joins TRBV11-3 and TRBJ1-1; D is unresolved. This CDR3 is built from 13 residues. Germline-derived CDR1 and CDR2 are SGHNT and YENEEA. V was trimmed by 4 bases and J by 0 bases, leaving 6 bases between them. In DNA, the CDR3 is TGTGCCAGCAGCTCGGCCTTGAACACTGAAGCTTTCTTT. It encodes CASSSALNTEAFF.

Worth noting for this clonotype: A junction end diverges from the germline sequence, so it may reflect a read error. This chain links TRBV4-1 with TRBJ1-5; 7 bases fit TRBD1. CDR3 length equals 16 residues. Germline loops: CDR1 MGHRA, CDR2 YSYEKL. The CDR3 sequence: CASSQDPGQWGQPQHF. CDR3 DNA: TGCGCCAGCAGTCAAGACCCGGGACAGTGGGGTCAGCCCCAGCATTTT.

At least ten counts were recorded for this clonotype. This sequence joins TRBV3-1 and TRBJ2-5; D not resolved. The V end lost 4 bases, the J end lost 0 bases, and 3 bases lay between the germline ends. The CDR3 has 12 residues. Per germline, CDR1 LGHDT and CDR2 YNNKEL (reference sequence). In DNA, the CDR3 is TGTGCCAGCAGCCTGTACCAAGAGACCCAGTACTTC. Translation gives CASSLYQETQYF.

This clonotype is medium-sized by share. The V call is TRBV20-1, the J call TRBJ2-7; 7 bases map to TRBD2. Germline V gene data show CDR1 as DFQATT and CDR2 as SNEGSKA (reference sequence). After removal of 1 base from V and 6 bases from J, the junction contained 12 bases not matched to a gene. The CDR3 runs to 15 residues. CDR3 loop: CSARGPGLSLVEQYF. CDR3 DNA: TGCAGTGCTAGAGGGCCGGGACTATCTTTGGTCGAGCAGTACTTC.

Turning to this clonotype: This clone may be a read error of a much larger clone one base away. The V call is TRBV6-6, the J call TRBJ2-5, with TRBD2 matching over 7 bases. The CDR3 runs 16 residues. Germline V CDR1 and CDR2: MNHNY, SVGAGI (reference sequence). The J segment lost 2 bases and the V segment lost 7 bases, leaving 13 bases of the junction unmatched. CDR3 loop: CASTVRWRLAQETQYF. CDR3 DNA sequence: TGTGCCAGCACAGTACGGTGGAGACTAGCACAAGAGACCCAGTACTTC.

This clonotype was seen ten or more times. The chain employs TRBV6-1 and TRBJ1-2; D remains unclear. V was pared by 7 bases and J by 1 base, with 10 bases between. Germline values: CDR1 MNHNS, CDR2 SASEGT. This CDR3 has 13 residues. CDR3 nucleotides: TGTGCCAGCACCCTGGGCAGTAACTATGGCTACACCTTC. Protein product: CASTLGSNYGYTF.

This clonotype is judged medium-sized. This rearrangement joins TRBV10-1 to TRBJ2-3, with a tentative D call TRBD1 (6 bases). The length of the CDR3 is 16 residues. V was cut by 0 bases and J by 3 bases, with 13 bases left in between. The germline gives CDR1 WNHNN, CDR2 SYGVQD (reference sequence). The CDR3 DNA reads TGCGCCAGCAGTGAGTCGACTGTGGGGGCGACAGATACGCAGTATTTT. This gives the protein CASSESTVGATDTQYF.

This chain joins TRBV4-2 and TRBJ2-3, with D hard to call. With the DNA end fitting TRBJ1-5 better, the J assignment may be wrong. This CDR3 region has 15 residues. From germline, CDR1 is LGHNA and CDR2 YNFKEQ. CDR3 coding DNA: TGTGCCAGCAGCCAAGGGACTAGCAACACAGATACGCAGCATTTT. This encodes CASSQGTSNTDTQHF.

As to this clonotype: A read error may produce the germline difference seen at one junction end. This chain connects TRBV5-5 to TRBJ2-7; TRBD2 matches at 11 bases. Germline V gene sequence: CDR1 SGHKS, CDR2 YYEKEE (reference sequence). This CDR3 comprises 15 residues. In nucleotides, the CDR3 is TGTGCCAGCAGTCCTGGGACTAGCGGTGCCTACAAGCAGTATTTC. Its protein product is CASSPGTSGAYKQYF.

The chain recombines TRBV20-1 with TRBJ2-3; D is ambiguous. The CDR3 extends over 16 amino acids. Trimming removed 6 bases from V and 1 base from J, with 20 bases in between. CDR1 and CDR2 (germline): DFQATT, SNEGSKA (reference sequence). The CDR3 sequence is CSALPDYGRRTDTQYF. The CDR3 DNA reads as TGCAGTGCACTTCCCGATTACGGGCGACGCACAGATACGCAGTATTTT.

To note about this clonotype: Here the CDR3 omits its conserved ending phenylalanine or tryptophan, so a read error is the likely source. It is unclear where the CDR3 begins or ends on the DNA, so no DNA is shown, and the CDR3 is as TCRdb lists it. The chain combines TRBV11-2 with TRBJ2-7; the table gives TRBD2 as D, unverified against the DNA. Germline V CDR1 and CDR2: SGHAT, FQNNGV. With termini counted, the CDR3 has 16 amino acids. The CDR3 region is CASSLVSSGRSYEQHL.

This clonotype was counted ten times or more. V and J are TRBV20-1 and TRBJ2-1; 14 positions agree with TRBD2. Germline trimming cut 3 bases from V and 8 bases from J; bases unmatched to any gene: 3. CDR3 size: 14 residues. Germline lookup yields CDR1 DFQATT and CDR2 SNEGSKA (reference sequence). CDR3 sequence: CSARGLAGVHEQFF. The CDR3 DNA is TGCAGTGCTAGGGGACTAGCGGGAGTCCATGAGCAGTTCTTC.

This clonotype was counted at least ten times. This sequence joins TRBV28 and TRBJ2-7; TRBD2 aligns across 11 bases. V was clipped by 8 bases and J by 0 bases; unmatched bases: 3. CDR1 and CDR2 from the germline V gene are MDHEN and SYDVKM. The length of the CDR3 is 14 residues. In nucleotides, the CDR3 is TGTGCCAGCGGACTAGCGGGCCTCTCCTACGAGCAGTACTTC. It translates to CASGLAGLSYEQYF.

Regarding this clonotype: One end of the junction does not line up with germline, which may come from a read error. The rearrangement joins TRBV11-2 to TRBJ2-1, with no clear D. The germline V gene encodes CDR1 SGHAT and CDR2 FQNNGV. The CDR3 covers 13 residues. DNA for the CDR3: TGTGCCAGCAGTATAGGGTCCTACAATGAGCAATTCTTC. Protein sequence: CASSIGSYNEQFF.

With respect to this clonotype: The junction differs from germline at one of its ends, possibly a read error. The chain recombines TRBV7-6 with TRBJ2-3, with D tentatively TRBD2 (7 bases). Germline loops: CDR1 SGHVS, CDR2 FNYEAQ. The CDR3 covers 17 residues. The CDR3 DNA is TGTGCCAGCAGCTCCTCGTGGGGAGGGGGGGACATAGATACGCTGTATTTT. It translates to CASSSSWGGGDIDTLYF. Based on the CDR3 plus reference TRBV7-6 and TRBJ2-3, the full variable domain is GAGVSQSPRYKVTKRGQDVALRCDPISGHVSLYWYRQALGQGPEFLTYFNYEAQQDKSGLPNDRFSAERPEGSISTLTIQRTEQRDSAMYRCASSSSWGGGDIDTLYFGPGTRLTVL.

Turning to this clonotype: The junction departs from the called germline gene at one end, perhaps through a read error. This chain connects TRBV11-2 to TRBJ1-1; D is ambiguous. The CDR3 runs to 17 residues. CDR1 SGHAT and CDR2 FQNNGV come from the germline V gene. The CDR3 region has the DNA TGTGCCAGCAGCCTTCCGCCCTCCACGTTAGGGAACAATGAAGCTTTCTTT. This gives the protein CASSLPPSTLGNNEAFF. The variable domain in full, with the rest retrieved from reference TRBV11-2 and TRBJ1-1, is EAGVAQSPRYKIIEKRQSVAFWCNPISGHATLYWYQQILGQGPKLLIQFQNNGVVDDSQLPKDRFSAERLKGVDSTLKIQPAKLEDSAVYLCASSLPPSTLGNNEAFFGQGTRLTVV.

The J gene is TRBJ1-1, the V gene TRBV10-3; 7 bases are a match to TRBD1. Germline V gene sequence: CDR1 ENHRY, CDR2 SYGVKD. J gave up 2 bases and V 8 bases, and 2 bases lay outside the gene matches. The CDR3 loop spans 12 amino acids. The CDR3 region has the DNA TGTGCCATCGGACAGGTTAACACTGAAGCTTTCTTT. It specifies CAIGQVNTEAFF.

Concerning this clonotype itself: The junction departs from the called germline gene at one end, perhaps through a read error. The rearrangement links TRBV7-8 to TRBJ2-7; TRBD1 might be the D (6 bases). CDR3 length equals 12 residues. Germline CDR1 is SGHVS and CDR2 is FQNEAQ. DNA of the CDR3: TGCGCCAGCAGCAACAGGGTCCGCGAGCAGTACTTC. This encodes CASSNRVREQYF.

This clonotype came up a few times. A much larger clone lies one base from this, so it may be a read error. The genes are TRBV29-1 and TRBJ1-2; D is possibly TRBD1 (5 bases). The CDR3 loop spans 11 amino acids. The germline V gene has CDR1 SQVTM and CDR2 ANQGSEA. The CDR3 DNA reads TGCAGCGTTCATGGGGCTGGTGGCTACGCCTTC. It translates to CSVHGAGGYAF. Using reference TRBV29-1 and TRBJ1-2 for the parts outside the CDR3, the full variable domain is SAVISQKPSRDICQRGTSLTIQCQVDSQVTMMFWYRQQPGQSLTLIATANQGSEATYESGFVIDKFPISRPNLTFSTLTVSNMSPEDSSIYLCSVHGAGGYAFGSGTRLTVV.